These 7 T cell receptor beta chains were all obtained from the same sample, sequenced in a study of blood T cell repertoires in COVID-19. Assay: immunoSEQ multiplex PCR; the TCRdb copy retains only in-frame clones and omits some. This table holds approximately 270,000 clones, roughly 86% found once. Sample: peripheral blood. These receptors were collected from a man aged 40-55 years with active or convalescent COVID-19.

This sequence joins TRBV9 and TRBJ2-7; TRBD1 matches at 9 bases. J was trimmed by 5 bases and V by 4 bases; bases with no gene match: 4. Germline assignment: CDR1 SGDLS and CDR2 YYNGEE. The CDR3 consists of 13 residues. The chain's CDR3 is CASSTGQGNEQYF. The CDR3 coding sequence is TGTGCCAGCAGCACAGGACAGGGGAACGAGCAGTACTTC.

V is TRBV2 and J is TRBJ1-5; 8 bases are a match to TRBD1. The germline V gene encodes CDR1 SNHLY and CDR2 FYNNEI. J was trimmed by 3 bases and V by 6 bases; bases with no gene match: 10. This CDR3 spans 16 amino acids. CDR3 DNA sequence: TGTGCCAGCAGGGGCTTCGACAGGGGCGCCAATCAGCCCCAGCATTTT. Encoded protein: CASRGFDRGANQPQHF.

The CDR3 DNA follows: TGCGCCAGCAGCCCGGACGGACTTAATGAAAAACTGTTTTTT. This codes for CASSPDGLNEKLFF. The chain carries TRBV5-1 and TRBJ1-4; D ambiguous. Between the trimmed V and J ends, which lost 4 bases and 4 bases, there was a span of 11 bases. This CDR3 is built from 14 residues. From germline, CDR1 is SGHRS and CDR2 YFSETQ.

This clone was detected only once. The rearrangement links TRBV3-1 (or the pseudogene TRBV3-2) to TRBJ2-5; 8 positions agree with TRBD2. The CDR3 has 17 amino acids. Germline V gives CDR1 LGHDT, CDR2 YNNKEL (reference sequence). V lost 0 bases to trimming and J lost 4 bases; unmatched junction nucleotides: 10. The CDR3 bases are TGTGCCAGCAGCCAAGATATCCGACGGGAGGGCCGAGAGACCCAGTACTTC. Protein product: CASSQDIRREGRETQYF.

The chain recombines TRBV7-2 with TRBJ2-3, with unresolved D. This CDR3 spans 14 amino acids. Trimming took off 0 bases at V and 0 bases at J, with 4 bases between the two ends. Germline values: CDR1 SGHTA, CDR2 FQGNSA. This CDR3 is CASSLAPSTDTQYF. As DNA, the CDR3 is TGTGCCAGCAGCTTAGCTCCGAGCACAGATACGCAGTATTTT.

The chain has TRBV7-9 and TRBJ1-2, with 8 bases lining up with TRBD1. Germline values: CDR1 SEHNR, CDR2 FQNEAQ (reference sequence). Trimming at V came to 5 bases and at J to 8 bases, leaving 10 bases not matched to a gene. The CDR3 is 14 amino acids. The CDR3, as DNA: TGTGCCAGCAGCCTAACCGGGACAGGCTCGGGCTACACCTTC. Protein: CASSLTGTGSGYTF.

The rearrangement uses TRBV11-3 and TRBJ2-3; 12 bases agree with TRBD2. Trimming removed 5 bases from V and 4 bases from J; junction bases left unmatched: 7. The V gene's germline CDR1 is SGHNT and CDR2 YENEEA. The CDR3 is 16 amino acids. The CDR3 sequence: CASSPSLAGGSDTQYF. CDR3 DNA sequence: TGTGCCAGCAGCCCCAGCCTAGCGGGGGGGTCAGATACGCAGTATTTT.